This T cell receptor beta chain was identified in a study of beta chain features in type 1 diabetes. As concerns this clone: The antigen remains unidentified.

Expressed TCRB transcripts got sequenced, as all isolated RNA was reverse transcribed. Some clones are missing from TCRdb's copy, which holds only in-frame ones; the method was immunoSEQ multiplex PCR. Of about 930,000 clones listed, roughly 17% are singletons. Study conclusions and caveats: Significant though moderate, a shortening of TCRB CDR3s appeared in all four CD4+ subsets of Type 1 diabetes patients.

The sample comprised naive CD4+ T cells from blood. This clonotype originated in a woman younger than 30 in good health.

The CDR3 loop is CASSDKTAANEKLFF. CDR3 bases: TGCGCCAGCAGCGATAAGACAGCAGCTAATGAAAAACTGTTTTTT. The rearrangement joins TRBV4-1 to TRBJ1-4; weak D call: TRBD1 (5 bases). V gave up 5 bases and J gave up 3 bases, with 13 bases separating them. Germline CDR1 reads MGHRA; CDR2 reads YSYEKL. This CDR3 has 15 amino acids.